These 9 T cell receptor beta chains were sequenced from one sample in a study of T cell changes during pregnancy in multiple sclerosis. This table comes from immunoSEQ multiplex PCR, and its TCRdb copy is limited to in-frame clones, with some not included. The sample holds 45,000 to 60,000 clones; under 95% are singletons and the top ten take roughly 0.2%. The input for sequencing was CD4+ T cells from peripheral blood mononuclear cells, taken in the second trimester of pregnancy. The origin of the receptors is a female donor with multiple sclerosis, enrolled in a pregnancy study.

Written as DNA, the CDR3 is TGTGCCAGTAGTTTAGTTGGGACAGGCAATGAAAAACTGTTTTTT. As protein: CASSLVGTGNEKLFF. The chain combines TRBV19 with TRBJ1-4; 8 positions match TRBD1. Trimming removed 5 bases from V and 5 bases from J; junction bases left unmatched: 7. Germline loops: CDR1 LNHDA, CDR2 SQIVND (reference sequence). The CDR3 is 15 amino acids.

The rearrangement links TRBV5-1 to TRBJ2-5, with 7 bases that match TRBD2. The CDR3 is made up of 14 amino acids. The junction had 5 bases not matched to a gene; V was cut back by 4 bases and J by 2 bases. Germline CDR1 and CDR2: SGHRS and YFSETQ. The CDR3 region has the DNA TGCGCCAGCAGCCCACCTAGCGGACAAGAGACCCAGTACTTC. It is translated as CASSPPSGQETQYF.

V and J are TRBV27 and TRBJ1-1; TRBD1 matches 7 bases. Trimming cost V 8 bases and J 1 base; bases outside gene matches: 16. Germline CDR1 is MNHEY and CDR2 is SMNVEV (reference sequence). The CDR3 has 17 amino acids. The CDR3 protein is CASGRLGGWGPNTEAFF. CDR3 nucleotide sequence: TGTGCCAGCGGCCGACTAGGGGGCTGGGGACCGAACACTGAAGCTTTCTTT.

This rearrangement joins TRBV27 to TRBJ2-3; D is uncertain. This CDR3 is 13 amino acids long. CDR1 is MNHEY, CDR2 SMNVEV, per germline (reference sequence). V lost 6 bases and J 2 bases, leaving 9 bases between the germline ends. The CDR3 loop reads CASRTPFTDTQYF. CDR3 bases: TGTGCCAGCAGAACTCCATTCACAGATACGCAGTATTTT.

CDR3 bases: TGTGCCAGCAGCTTATCCGGGACAGGAGCTGGAAACACCATATATTTT. Residues: CASSLSGTGAGNTIYF. V is TRBV7-6 and J is TRBJ1-3, with 8 bases fitting TRBD1. The length of the CDR3 is 16 residues. V shed 2 bases and J 2 bases; nucleotides not matched to a gene: 5. CDR1 is SGHVS, CDR2 FNYEAQ, per germline.

The rearrangement joins TRBV5-1 to TRBJ1-3; D unresolved. Germline CDR1 SGHRS, CDR2 YFSETQ. The CDR3 has 16 amino acids. V was clipped by 0 bases and J by 4 bases, with 14 bases between them. The CDR3 loop reads CASSLDGPTGGNTIYF. The CDR3 coding sequence is TGCGCCAGCAGCTTGGATGGTCCGACGGGAGGAAACACCATATATTTT. Complete variable domain (other parts from reference TRBV5-1 and TRBJ1-3): KAGVTQTPRYLIKTRGQQVTLSCSPISGHRSVSWYQQTPGQGLQFLFEYFSETQRNKGNFPGRFSGRQFSNSRSEMNVSTLELGDSALYLCASSLDGPTGGNTIYFGEGSWLTVV.

CDR3 sequence reads: CASTGTSGSSEQFF. For the CDR3, the DNA is TGTGCCAGTACCGGGACTAGCGGGAGTAGTGAGCAGTTCTTC. This chain connects TRBV11-2 to TRBJ2-1; TRBD2 matches at 14 bases. The CDR3 is 14 residues long. V gave up 9 bases and J gave up 9 bases; unmatched junction bases: 7. Germline V gives CDR1 SGHAT, CDR2 FQNNGV.

The chain links TRBV5-4 to TRBJ2-7, with a possible D match to TRBD1 (6 bases). Trimming took off 3 bases at V and 0 bases at J, with 13 bases between the two ends. The CDR3 runs to 15 residues. Germline V gene lookup returns CDR1 SGHNT and CDR2 YYREEE (reference sequence). CDR3 DNA sequence: TGTGCCAGCAGCTCGAGTCAGGGGAGCTCCTACGAGCAGTACTTC. Translation: CASSSSQGSSYEQYF.

The V call is TRBV7-3, the J call TRBJ2-5; 14 positions match TRBD2. The germline CDR1 and CDR2 sequences are SGHTA and FQGTGA. Unmatched junction bases numbered 6, after V lost 2 bases and J lost 7 bases. CDR3 length equals 16 residues. CDR3 amino acids: CASSLLGLAGEGTQYF. The CDR3 nucleotides read TGTGCCAGCAGCTTACTGGGACTAGCGGGAGAGGGGACCCAGTACTTC.